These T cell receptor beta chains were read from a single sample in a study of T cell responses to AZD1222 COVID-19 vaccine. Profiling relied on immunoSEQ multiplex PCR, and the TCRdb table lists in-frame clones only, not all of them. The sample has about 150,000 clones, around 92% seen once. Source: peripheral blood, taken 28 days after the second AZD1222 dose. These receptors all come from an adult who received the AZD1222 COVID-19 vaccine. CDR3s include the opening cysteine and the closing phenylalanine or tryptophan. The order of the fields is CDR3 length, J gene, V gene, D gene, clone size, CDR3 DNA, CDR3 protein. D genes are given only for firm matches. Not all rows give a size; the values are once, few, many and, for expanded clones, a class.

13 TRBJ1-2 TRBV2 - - TGTGCCAGCAGTGTAAACAGGGTCTATGGCTACACCTTC CASSVNRVYGYTF
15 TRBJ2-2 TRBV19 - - TGTGCCAGCCGGGGCAGGGGAGGGCGGACCGGGGAGCTGTTTTTT CASRGRGGRTGELFF
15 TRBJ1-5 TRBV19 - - TGTGCCAGTAGTCCCGCCGGGGCGGATAATCAGCCCCAGCATTTT CASSPAGADNQPQHF
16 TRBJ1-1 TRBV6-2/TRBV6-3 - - TGTGCCAGCAGTTACTCTCAGGGTGCGCTGAACACTGAAGCTTTCTTT CASSYSQGALNTEAFF
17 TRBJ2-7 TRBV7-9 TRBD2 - TGTGCCAGCAGCTTTACTAGCGGGATCAAAATCCTACGAGTGCAGTACTTC CASSFTSGIKILRVQYF
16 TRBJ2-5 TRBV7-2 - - TGTGCCAGCAGCCCCCGTGCGAGCCCTTTGCGAGAGACCCAGTACTTC CASSPRASPLRETQYF
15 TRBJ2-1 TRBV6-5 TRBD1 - TGTGCCAGCAGTTACTCGGGGCAGGGGGCAAATGAGCAGTTCTTC CASSYSGQGANEQFF
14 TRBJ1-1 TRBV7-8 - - TGTGCCAGCAGCGAAACTCGGTGGAGCACTGAAGCTTTCTTT CASSETRWSTEAFF
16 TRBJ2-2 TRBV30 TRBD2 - TGTGCCTGGAGTGCCCCGGACGGGAGGGGGGTAGGGGAGCTGTTTTTT CAWSAPDGRGVGELFF
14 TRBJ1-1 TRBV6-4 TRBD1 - TGTGCCAGCAGTCCCGGACAGGGGATCACTGAAGCTTTCTTT CASSPGQGITEAFF
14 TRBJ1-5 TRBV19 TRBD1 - TGTGCCAGTAGTACCACAGGGGGCCATCAGCCCCAGCATTTT CASSTTGGHQPQHF
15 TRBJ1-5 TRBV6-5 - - TGTGCCAGCAGCCCCCGGTTCTATAGCAATCAGCCCCAGCATTTT CASSPRFYSNQPQHF
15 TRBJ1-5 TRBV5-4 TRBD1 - TGTGCCAGCAGTACAGGGGGCCTCGTCAATCAGCCCCAGCATTTT CASSTGGLVNQPQHF
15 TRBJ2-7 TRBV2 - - TGTGCCAGCAGTGTCCCCGTTAGCGTGGCCTACGAGCAGTACTTC CASSVPVSVAYEQYF
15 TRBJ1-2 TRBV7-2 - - TGTGCCAGCAGCTTATTCCAGGCGACCCAATATGGCTACACCTTC CASSLFQATQYGYTF
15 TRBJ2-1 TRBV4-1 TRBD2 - TGCGCCAGCAAGCCAGGGCGGGAGGCCTGGAATGAGCAGTTCTTC CASKPGREAWNEQFF
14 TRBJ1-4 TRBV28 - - TGTGCCAGCGGTGGCGTTGCAACTAATGAAAAACTGTTTTTT CASGGVATNEKLFF
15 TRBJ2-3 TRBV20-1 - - TGCAGTGCTAGTGGGGACGTCTCTAGCACAGATACGCAGTATTTT CSASGDVSSTDTQYF
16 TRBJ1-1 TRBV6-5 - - TGTGCCAGCAGTTACATTGGACAGTCCATGAACACTGAAGCTTTCTTT CASSYIGQSMNTEAFF
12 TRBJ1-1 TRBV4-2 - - TGTGCCAGCAGCCAAGAGGGGCTCGCGGCTTTCTTT CASSQEGLAAFF
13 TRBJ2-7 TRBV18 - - TGTGCCAGCTCACCACGGGGGCCCTACGAGCAGTACTTC CASSPRGPYEQYF
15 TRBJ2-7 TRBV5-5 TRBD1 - TGTGCCAGCAGCTTGGCCGGTAACAGGGGCTACGAGCAGTACTTC CASSLAGNRGYEQYF
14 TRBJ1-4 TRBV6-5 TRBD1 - TGTGCCAGCAGTCAGGGACAGGGTAATGAAAAACTGTTTTTT CASSQGQGNEKLFF
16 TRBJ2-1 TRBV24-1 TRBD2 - TGTGCCACCAGTGAATACGGGGGTTGGCGGGAGTCTGAGCAGTTCTTC CATSEYGGWRESEQFF
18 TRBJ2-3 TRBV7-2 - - TGTGCCAGCAGCTTAGCGTTGGTGGGGTCACATTTATCGGATACGCAGTATTTT CASSLALVGSHLSDTQYF
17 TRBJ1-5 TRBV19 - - TGTGCCAGTAGTATTTCGGGCCGCGGGTATGGCAATCAGCCCCAGCATTTT CASSISGRGYGNQPQHF
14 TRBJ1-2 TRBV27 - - TGTGCCAGCACGGCCACAGCGGGGGCGGAAGGCTACACCTTC CASTATAGAEGYTF
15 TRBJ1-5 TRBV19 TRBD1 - TGTGCCAGTATGGCCGGGACAGGGGGCAATCAGCCCCAGCATTTT CASMAGTGGNQPQHF
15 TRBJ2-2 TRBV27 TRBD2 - TGTGCCAGTCTCGGGCTAGCGGGGTACACCGGGGAGCTGTTTTTT CASLGLAGYTGELFF
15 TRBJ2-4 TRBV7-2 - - TGTGCCAGCAGCTTACCAGGGACAACCAAAAACATTCAGTACTTC CASSLPGTTKNIQYF
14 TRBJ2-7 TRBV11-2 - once TGTGCCAGCAGCTTAGGGAGGAGAGCCTACGAGCAGTACTTC CASSLGRRAYEQYF
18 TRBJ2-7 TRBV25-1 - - TGTGCCAGCAGTGAAGAGACCCGCCAGGCCAAAAGCTCCTACGAGCAGTACTTC CASSEETRQAKSSYEQYF
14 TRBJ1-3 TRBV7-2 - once TGTGCCAGCAGCATCCTCCTAACTGGAAACACCATATATTTT CASSILLTGNTIYF
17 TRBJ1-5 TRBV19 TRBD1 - TGTGCCAGTAGTATAGAGCCAGGGGGCCCTAGCAATCAGCCCCAGCATTTT CASSIEPGGPSNQPQHF
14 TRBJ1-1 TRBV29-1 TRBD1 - TGCAGCGTTGTCCCCGGACAGGGGAAGACTGAAGCTTTCTTT CSVVPGQGKTEAFF
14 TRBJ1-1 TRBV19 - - TGTGCCAGTAGTATGCAGGGAGGAGTAAGGGAAGCTTTCTTT CASSMQGGVREAFF
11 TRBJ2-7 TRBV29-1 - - TGCAGCGTTGAAGAGGGCCGGGAGCAGTACTTC CSVEEGREQYF
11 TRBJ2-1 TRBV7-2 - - TGTGCCAGCCGTGGAAACAATGAGCAGTTCTTC CASRGNNEQFF
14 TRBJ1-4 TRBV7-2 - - TGTGCCAGCAGCTTAGGGGCAGCTAATGAAAAACTGTTTTTT CASSLGAANEKLFF
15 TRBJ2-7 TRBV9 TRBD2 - TGTGCCAGCAGCCGTAGCGGGAGGGGGACCTACGAGCAGTACTTC CASSRSGRGTYEQYF
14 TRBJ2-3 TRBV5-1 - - TGCGCCAGCAGACAGGGGGTAGCGGGAGATACGCAGTATTTT CASRQGVAGDTQYF
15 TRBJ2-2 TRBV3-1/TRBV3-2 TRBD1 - TGTGCCAGCAGCCAGGGACAGGAGACCACCGGGGAGCTGTTTTTT CASSQGQETTGELFF
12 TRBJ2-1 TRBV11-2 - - - CASSLEWGRGIF
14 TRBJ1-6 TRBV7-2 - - TGTGCCAGCAGCTTAGGGGCGGGGGCTTCACCCCTCCACTTT CASSLGAGASPLHF
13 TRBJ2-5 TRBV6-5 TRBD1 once TGTGCCAGCAGTACAGACAGGGTAGGGACCCAGTACTTC CASSTDRVGTQYF
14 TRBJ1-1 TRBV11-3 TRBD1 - TGTGCCAGCAGCTGGACAGGGGAGGACACTGAAGCTTTCTTT CASSWTGEDTEAFF
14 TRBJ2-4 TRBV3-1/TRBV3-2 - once TGTGCCAGCAGCCAAGGACTAGCCAAAAACATTCAGTACTTC CASSQGLAKNIQYF
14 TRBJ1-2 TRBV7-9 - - TGTGCCAGCAGCTCCGGACCGGACAACTATGGCTACACCTTC CASSSGPDNYGYTF
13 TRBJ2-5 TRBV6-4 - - TGTGCCAGCGCCAACAGGGTGGGAGAGACCCAGTACTTC CASANRVGETQYF
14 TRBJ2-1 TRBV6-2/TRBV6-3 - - TGTGCCAGCAGTTCTCTGGGGGGTTACAATGAGCAGTTCTTC CASSSLGGYNEQFF